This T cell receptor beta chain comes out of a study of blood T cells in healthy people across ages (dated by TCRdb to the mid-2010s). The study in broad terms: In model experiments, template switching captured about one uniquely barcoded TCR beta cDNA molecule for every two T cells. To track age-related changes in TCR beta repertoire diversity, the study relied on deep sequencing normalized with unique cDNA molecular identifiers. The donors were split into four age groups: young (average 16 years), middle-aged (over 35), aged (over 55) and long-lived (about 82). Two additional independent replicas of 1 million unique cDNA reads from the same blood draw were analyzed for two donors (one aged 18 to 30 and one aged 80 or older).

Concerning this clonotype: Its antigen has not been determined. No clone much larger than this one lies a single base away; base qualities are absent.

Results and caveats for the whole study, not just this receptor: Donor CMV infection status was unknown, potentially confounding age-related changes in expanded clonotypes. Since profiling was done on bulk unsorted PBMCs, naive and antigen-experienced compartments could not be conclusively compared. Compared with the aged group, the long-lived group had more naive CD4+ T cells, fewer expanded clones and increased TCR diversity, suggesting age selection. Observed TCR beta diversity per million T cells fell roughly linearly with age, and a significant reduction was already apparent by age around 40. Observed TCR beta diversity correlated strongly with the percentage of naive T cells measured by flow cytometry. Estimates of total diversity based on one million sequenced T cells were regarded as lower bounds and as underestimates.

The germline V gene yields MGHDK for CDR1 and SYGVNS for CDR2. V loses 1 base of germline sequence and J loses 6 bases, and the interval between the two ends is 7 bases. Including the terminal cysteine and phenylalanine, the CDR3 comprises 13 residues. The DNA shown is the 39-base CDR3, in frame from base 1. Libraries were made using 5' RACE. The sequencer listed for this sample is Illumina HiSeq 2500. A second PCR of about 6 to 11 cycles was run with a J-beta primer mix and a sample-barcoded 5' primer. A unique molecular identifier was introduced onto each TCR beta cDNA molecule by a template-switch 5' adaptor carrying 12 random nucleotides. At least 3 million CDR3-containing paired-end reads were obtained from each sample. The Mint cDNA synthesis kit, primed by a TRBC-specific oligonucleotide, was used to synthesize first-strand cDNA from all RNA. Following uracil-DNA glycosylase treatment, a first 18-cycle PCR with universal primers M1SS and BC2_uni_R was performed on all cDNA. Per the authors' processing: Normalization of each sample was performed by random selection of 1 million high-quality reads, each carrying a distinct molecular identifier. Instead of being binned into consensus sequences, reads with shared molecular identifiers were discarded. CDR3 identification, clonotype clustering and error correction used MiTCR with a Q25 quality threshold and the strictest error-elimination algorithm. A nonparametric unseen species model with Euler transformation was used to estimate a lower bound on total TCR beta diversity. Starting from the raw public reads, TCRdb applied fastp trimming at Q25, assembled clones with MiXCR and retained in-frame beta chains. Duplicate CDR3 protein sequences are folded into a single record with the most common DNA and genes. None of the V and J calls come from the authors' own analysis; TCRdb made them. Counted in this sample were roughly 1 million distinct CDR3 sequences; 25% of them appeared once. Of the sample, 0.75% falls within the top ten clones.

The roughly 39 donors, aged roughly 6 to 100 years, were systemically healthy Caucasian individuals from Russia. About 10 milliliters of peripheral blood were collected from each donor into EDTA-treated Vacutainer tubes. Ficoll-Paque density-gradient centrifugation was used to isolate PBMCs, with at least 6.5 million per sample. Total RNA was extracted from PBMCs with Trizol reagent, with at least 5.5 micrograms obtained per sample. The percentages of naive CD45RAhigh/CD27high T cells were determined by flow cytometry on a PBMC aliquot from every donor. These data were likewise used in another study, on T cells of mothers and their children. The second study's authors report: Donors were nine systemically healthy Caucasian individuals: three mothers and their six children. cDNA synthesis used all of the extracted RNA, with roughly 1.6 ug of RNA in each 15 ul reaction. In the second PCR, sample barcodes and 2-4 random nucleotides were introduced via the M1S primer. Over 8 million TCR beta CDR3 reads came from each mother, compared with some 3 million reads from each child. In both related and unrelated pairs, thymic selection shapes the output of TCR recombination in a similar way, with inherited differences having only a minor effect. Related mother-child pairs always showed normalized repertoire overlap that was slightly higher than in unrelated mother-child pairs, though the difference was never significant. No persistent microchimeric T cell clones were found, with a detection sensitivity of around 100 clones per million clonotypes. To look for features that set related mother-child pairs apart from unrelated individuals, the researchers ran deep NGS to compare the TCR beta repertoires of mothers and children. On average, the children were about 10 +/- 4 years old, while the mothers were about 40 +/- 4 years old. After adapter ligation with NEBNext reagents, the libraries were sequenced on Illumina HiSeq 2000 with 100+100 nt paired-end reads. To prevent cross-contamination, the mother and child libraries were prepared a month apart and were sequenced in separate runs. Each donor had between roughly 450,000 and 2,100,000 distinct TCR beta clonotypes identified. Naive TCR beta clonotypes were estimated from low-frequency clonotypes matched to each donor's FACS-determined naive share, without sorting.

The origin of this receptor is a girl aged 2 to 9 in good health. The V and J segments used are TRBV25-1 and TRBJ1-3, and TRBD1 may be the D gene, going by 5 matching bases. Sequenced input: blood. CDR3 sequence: CASSEWGENTIYF. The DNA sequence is TGTGCCAGCAGTGAATGGGGGGAAAACACCATATATTTT.